This T cell receptor (beta chain) was obtained from a study of Ad26.COV2.S vaccination and SARS-CoV-2 variants. As for the study in general: The vaccine Ad26.COV2.S was put into the muscle once, or twice with 56 days between. Regarding the study as a whole: Vaccinated individuals (as opposed to placebo recipients) had higher spike-specific TCR breadth.

Trimming pared 7 bases from V and 4 bases from J, leaving 22 bases between. This CDR3 region has 16 residues. Germline V gene lookup returns CDR1 LNHDA and CDR2 SQIVND (reference sequence). This clone was counted between two and nine times. Its antigen is as yet unknown. Produced via immunoSEQ multiplex PCR; TCRdb's table is partial and in-frame only. The sample records some 410,000 clones, around 92% being singletons. Treatment defined: 15 to 20 received Ad26.COV2.S at low or high dose, single or two shots; about 5 received placebo; per-sample allocation not given. Sampling was performed 63 days after the first vaccine or placebo injection. The study used a vaccine consisting of an Ad26 vector that expressed Wuhan-strain SARS-CoV-2 spike.

J is TRBJ1-1 and V is TRBV19; possibly TRBD1 for D (6 bases). The origin of this receptor is a person between 18 and 60 years old who received the Ad26.COV2.S COVID-19 vaccine or a placebo. Sequencing was performed on peripheral blood, taken in a trial of Ad26.COV2.S vaccine versus placebo. The CDR3 DNA reads TGTGCCAGTATCCCATCAGGGGAAGGAATTCGCACTGAAGCTTTCTTT. This codes for CASIPSGEGIRTEAFF.